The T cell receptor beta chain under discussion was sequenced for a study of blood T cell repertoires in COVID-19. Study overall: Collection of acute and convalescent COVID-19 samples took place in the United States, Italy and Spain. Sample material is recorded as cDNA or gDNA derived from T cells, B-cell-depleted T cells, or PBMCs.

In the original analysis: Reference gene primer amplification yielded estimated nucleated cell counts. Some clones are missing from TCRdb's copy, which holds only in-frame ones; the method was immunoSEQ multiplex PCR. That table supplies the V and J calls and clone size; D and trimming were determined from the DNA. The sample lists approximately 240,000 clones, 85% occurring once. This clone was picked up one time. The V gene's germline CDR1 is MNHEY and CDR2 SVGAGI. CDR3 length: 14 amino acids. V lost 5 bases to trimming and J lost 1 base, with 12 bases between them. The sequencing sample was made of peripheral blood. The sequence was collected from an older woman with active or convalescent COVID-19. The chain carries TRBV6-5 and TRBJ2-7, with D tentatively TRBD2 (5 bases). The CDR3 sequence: CASSTRTPSYEQYF. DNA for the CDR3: TGTGCCAGCAGTACCCGGACTCCTTCCTACGAGCAGTACTTC.